This T cell receptor beta chain was obtained from a study of cytomegalovirus exposure and HLA in healthy donors. For this clone: Its antigen is still unknown.

The PCR employed 60 Vbeta primers together with 13 Jbeta primers. The repertoire was sequenced with immunoSEQ multiplex PCR; TCRdb's copy has only in-frame clones and lacks some. The profile shows 85,000 to 100,000 clones, around four fifths of them singletons. Losses at the gene ends were 0 bases for V and 4 bases for J; bases not matched to a gene: 6. CDR1 SGDLS and CDR2 YYNGEE come from the germline V gene. This CDR3 comprises 15 residues. General study findings and limits: It was assumed in the presence/absence analyses that sequencing depth was roughly uniform across donors. In vitro assays verified that three CMV-associated chains recognized CMV antigens specifically. Earlier findings revealed that most TCR beta V segments proved productive either about 87% or about 30% of the time.

This chain connects TRBV9 to TRBJ2-7; 8 nucleotides match TRBD1. The sequence was collected from a woman aged 40 to 55 in good health and CMV-seronegative. Sequencing used PBMCs. The CDR3, as DNA: TGTGCCAGCAGCGTAGGCGGACAGGGCCCTTACGAGCAGTACTTC. Translated, it gives CASSVGGQGPYEQYF.